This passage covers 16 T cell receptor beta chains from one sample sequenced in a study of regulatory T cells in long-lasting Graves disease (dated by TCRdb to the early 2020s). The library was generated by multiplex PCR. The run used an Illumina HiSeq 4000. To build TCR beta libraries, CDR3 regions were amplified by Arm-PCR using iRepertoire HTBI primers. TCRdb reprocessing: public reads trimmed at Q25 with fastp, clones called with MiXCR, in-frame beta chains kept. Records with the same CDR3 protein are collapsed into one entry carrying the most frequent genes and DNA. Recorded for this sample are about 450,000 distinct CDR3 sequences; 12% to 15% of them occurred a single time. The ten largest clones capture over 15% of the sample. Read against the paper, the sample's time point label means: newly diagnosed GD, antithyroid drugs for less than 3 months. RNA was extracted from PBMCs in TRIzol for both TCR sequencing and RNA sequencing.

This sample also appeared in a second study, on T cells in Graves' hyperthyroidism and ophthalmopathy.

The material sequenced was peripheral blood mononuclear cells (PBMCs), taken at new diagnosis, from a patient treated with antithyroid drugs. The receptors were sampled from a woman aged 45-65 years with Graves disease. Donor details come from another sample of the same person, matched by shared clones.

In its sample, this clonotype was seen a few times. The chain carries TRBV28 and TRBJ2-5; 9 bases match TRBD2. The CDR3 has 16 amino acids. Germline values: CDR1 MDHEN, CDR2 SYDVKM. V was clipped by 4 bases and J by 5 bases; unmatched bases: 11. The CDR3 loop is CASSSVWREGRETQYF. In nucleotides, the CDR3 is TGTGCCAGCAGTTCTGTGTGGCGGGAGGGCCGGGAGACCCAGTACTTC. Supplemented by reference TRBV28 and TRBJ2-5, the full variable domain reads DVKVTQSSRYLVKRTGEKVFLECVQDMDHENMFWYRQDPGLGLRLIYFSYDVKMKEKGDIPEGYSVSREKKERFSLILESASTNQTSMYLCASSSVWREGRETQYFGPGTRLLVL.

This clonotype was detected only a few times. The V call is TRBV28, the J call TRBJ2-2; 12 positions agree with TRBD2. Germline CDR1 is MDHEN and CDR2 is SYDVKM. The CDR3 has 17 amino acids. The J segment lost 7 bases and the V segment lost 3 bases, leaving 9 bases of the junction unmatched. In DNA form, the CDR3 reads TGTGCCAGCAGTTTTAGGCTAGCGGGAGGGCCTAACGGGGAGCTGTTTTTT. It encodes CASSFRLAGGPNGELFF.

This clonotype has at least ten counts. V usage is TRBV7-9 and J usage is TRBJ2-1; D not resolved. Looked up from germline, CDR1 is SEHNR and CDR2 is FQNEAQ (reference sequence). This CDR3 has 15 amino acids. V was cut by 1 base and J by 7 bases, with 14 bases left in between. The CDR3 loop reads CASSLDRQALNEQFF. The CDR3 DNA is TGTGCCAGCAGCTTAGATCGGCAGGCTTTGAATGAGCAGTTCTTC.

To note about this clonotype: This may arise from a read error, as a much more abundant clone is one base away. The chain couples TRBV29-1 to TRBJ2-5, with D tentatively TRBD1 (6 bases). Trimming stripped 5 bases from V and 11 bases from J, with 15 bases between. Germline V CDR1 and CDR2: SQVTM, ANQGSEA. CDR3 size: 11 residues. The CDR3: CSVTRGNEQYF. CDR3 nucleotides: TGCAGCGTTACCAGGGGCAATGAGCAGTACTTC.

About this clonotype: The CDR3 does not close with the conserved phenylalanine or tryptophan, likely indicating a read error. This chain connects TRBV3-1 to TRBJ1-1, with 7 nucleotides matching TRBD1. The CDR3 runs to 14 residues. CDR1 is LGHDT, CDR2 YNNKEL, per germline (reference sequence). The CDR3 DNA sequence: TGTGTCAGCAGCGCGACAGGGCCGAACACTGAAGCTTTCTCT. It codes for CVSSATGPNTEAFS.

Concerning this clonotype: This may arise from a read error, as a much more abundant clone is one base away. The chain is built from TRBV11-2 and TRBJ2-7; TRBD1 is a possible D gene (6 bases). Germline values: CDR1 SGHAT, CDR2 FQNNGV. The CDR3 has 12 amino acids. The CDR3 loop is CASGLGGGEQHF. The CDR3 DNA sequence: TGTGCCAGCGGCTTAGGGGGTGGCGAGCAGCACTTC.

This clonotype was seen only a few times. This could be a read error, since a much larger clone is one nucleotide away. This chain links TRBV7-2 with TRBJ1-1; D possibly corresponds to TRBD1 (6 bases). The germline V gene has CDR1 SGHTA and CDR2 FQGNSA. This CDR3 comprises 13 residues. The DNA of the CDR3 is TGTGCCTGCAGCTTAGCGGGGGCGGTTGAAGCTTTCTTT. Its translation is CACSLAGAVEAFF.

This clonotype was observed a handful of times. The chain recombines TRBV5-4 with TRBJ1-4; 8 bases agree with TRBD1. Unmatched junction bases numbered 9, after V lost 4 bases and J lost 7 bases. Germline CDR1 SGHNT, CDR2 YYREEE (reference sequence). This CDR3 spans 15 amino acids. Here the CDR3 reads CASSPDRGEGEKLFF. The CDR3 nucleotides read TGTGCCAGCAGCCCCGACAGGGGCGAAGGTGAAAAACTGTTTTTT.

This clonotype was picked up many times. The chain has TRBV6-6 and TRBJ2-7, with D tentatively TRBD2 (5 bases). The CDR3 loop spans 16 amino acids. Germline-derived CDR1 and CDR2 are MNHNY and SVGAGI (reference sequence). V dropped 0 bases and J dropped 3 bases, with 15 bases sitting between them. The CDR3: CASSYSRGGGHYEQYF. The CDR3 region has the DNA TGTGCCAGCAGTTACTCGAGAGGTGGAGGCCACTACGAGCAGTACTTC.

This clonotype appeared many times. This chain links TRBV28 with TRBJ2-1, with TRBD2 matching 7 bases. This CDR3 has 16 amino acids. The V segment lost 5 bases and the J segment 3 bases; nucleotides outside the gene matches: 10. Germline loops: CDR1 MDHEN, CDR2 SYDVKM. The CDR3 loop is CASSAAGLLVYNEQFF. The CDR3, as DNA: TGTGCCAGCAGTGCAGCGGGATTGTTAGTCTACAATGAGCAGTTCTTC.

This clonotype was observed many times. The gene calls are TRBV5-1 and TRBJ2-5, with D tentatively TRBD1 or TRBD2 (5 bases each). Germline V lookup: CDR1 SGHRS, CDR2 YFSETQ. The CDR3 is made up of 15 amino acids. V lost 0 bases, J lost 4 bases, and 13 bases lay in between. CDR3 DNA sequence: TGCGCCAGCAGCTTGGATGGGGGAAGGGCAGAGACCCAGTACTTC. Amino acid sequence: CASSLDGGRAETQYF.

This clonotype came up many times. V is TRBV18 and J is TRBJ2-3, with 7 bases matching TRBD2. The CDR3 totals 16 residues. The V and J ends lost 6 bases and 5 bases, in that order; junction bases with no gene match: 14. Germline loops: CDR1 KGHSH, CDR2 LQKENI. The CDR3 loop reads CASSTQRSGKGDTQYF. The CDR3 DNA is TGTGCCAGCTCTACCCAACGAAGCGGGAAAGGAGATACGCAGTATTTT.

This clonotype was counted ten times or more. The CDR3 DNA follows: TGTGCCAGCAGCTGGACAGTCCAAGAGACCCAGTACTTC. This translates into CASSWTVQETQYF. The genes are TRBV5-4 and TRBJ2-5; D might be TRBD1 (6 bases). V gave up 3 bases and J gave up 1 base, with 7 bases separating them. This CDR3 is built from 13 residues. The germline CDR1 and CDR2 sequences are SGHNT and YYREEE (reference sequence).

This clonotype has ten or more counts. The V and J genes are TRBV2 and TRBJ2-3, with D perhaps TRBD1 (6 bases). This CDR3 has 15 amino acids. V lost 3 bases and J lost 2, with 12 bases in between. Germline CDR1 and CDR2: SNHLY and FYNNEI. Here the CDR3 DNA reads TGTGCCAGCAGTGACGGACAGTACTTCACAGATACGCAGTATTTT. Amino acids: CASSDGQYFTDTQYF.

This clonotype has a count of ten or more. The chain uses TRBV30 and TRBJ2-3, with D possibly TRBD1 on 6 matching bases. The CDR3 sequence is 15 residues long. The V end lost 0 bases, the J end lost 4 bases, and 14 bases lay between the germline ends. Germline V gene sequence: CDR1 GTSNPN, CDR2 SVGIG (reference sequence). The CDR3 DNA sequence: TGTGCCTGGAGTGTACAGGGACGATTGCCAGATACGCAGTATTTT. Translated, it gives CAWSVQGRLPDTQYF. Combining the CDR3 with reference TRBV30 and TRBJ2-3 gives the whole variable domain SQTIHQWPATLVQPVGSPLSLECTVEGTSNPNLYWYRQAAGRGLQLLFYSVGIGQISSEVPQNLSASRPQDRQFILSSKKLLLSDSGFYLCAWSVQGRLPDTQYFGPGTRLTVL.

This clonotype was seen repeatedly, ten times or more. The CDR3 here is CAISEREGRTDTQYF. In nucleotides, the CDR3 is TGTGCCATCAGTGAACGGGAGGGGCGCACAGATACGCAGTATTTT. The V gene is TRBV10-3, the J gene TRBJ2-3; TRBD2 matches at 8 bases. This CDR3 comprises 15 residues. V dropped 3 bases and J dropped 1; count of bases not matched to a gene: 3. Germline V gene data show CDR1 as ENHRY and CDR2 as SYGVKD.